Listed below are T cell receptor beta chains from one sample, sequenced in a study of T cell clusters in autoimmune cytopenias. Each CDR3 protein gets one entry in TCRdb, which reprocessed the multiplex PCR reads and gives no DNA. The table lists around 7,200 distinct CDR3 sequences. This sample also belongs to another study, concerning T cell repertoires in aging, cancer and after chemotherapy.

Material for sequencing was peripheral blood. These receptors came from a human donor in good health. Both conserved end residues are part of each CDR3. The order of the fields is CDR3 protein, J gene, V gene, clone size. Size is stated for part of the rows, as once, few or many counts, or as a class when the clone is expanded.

CDR3: CSVIIDLGGNTIYF; J: TRBJ1-3; V: TRBV29-1; size: -
CDR3: CAWSVTRSYNEQFF; J: TRBJ2-1; V: TRBV30; size: -
CDR3: CASSEEMGSNSPLHF; J: TRBJ1-6; V: TRBV6-1; size: -
CDR3: CASSSSTTRGGELFF; J: TRBJ2-2; V: TRBV6-2/TRBV6-3; size: -
CDR3: CATGDRDNYGYTF; J: TRBJ1-2; V: TRBV19; size: -
CDR3: CASSYSPGASSYNEQFF; J: TRBJ2-1; V: TRBV6-2/TRBV6-3; size: medium-sized
CDR3: CASSLQTGGDEKLFF; J: TRBJ1-4; V: TRBV19; size: -
CDR3: CASSYYGGEALDEQFF; J: TRBJ2-1; V: TRBV6-5; size: -
CDR3: CASSLVGGRNEQFF; J: TRBJ2-1; V: TRBV12-3/TRBV12-4; size: -
CDR3: CASSFGQGSAGELFF; J: TRBJ2-2; V: TRBV5-4; size: -
CDR3: CASSLGSSGGGGYTF; J: TRBJ1-2; V: TRBV27; size: -
CDR3: CASSLLLANEQFF; J: TRBJ2-1; V: TRBV5-6; size: -
CDR3: CASSSLRQAEKLFF; J: TRBJ1-4; V: TRBV5-6; size: -
CDR3: CASSDGADTGELFF; J: TRBJ2-2; V: TRBV6-1; size: medium-sized
CDR3: CASKRLAGAGELFF; J: TRBJ2-2; V: TRBV19; size: medium-sized
CDR3: CASSLVTSGRGTGELFF; J: TRBJ2-2; V: TRBV7-9; size: -
CDR3: CASSDNYEQYF; J: TRBJ2-7; V: TRBV5-6; size: medium-sized
CDR3: CARSHLRGITDTQYF; J: TRBJ2-3; V: TRBV5-3; size: -
CDR3: CASSLFTSGETYEQYF; J: TRBJ2-7; V: TRBV5-6; size: -
CDR3: CSVAGFGGSAYEQYF; J: TRBJ2-7; V: TRBV29-1; size: medium-sized
CDR3: CASSPGATEAFF; J: TRBJ1-1; V: TRBV6-6; size: -
CDR3: CASSPSGGPRTDTQYF; J: TRBJ2-3; V: TRBV18; size: -
CDR3: CASSFTGLGTDTQYF; J: TRBJ2-3; V: TRBV5-6; size: -
CDR3: CASSFLRMASGTEAFF; J: TRBJ1-1; V: TRBV6-5; size: -
CDR3: CASSSGLIYGYTF; J: TRBJ1-2; V: TRBV6-1; size: -
CDR3: CASSYSRSQEGGELFF; J: TRBJ2-2; V: TRBV6-6; size: -
CDR3: CATSDLRGANTGELFF; J: TRBJ2-2; V: TRBV24-1; size: -
CDR3: CASSRPRGQDTQYF; J: TRBJ2-3; V: TRBV5-5; size: medium-sized
CDR3: CASSSGTGQGNQPQHF; J: TRBJ1-5; V: TRBV11-2; size: -
CDR3: CASSLWDGNEKLFF; J: TRBJ1-4; V: TRBV27; size: -
CDR3: CASSLSPRDIDYGYTF; J: TRBJ1-2; V: TRBV27; size: -
CDR3: CASSLMDRRANTEAFF; J: TRBJ1-1; V: TRBV11-1; size: -
CDR3: CAILGADKGTQYF; J: TRBJ2-3; V: TRBV10-3; size: -
CDR3: CASSRQGGTTTGELFF; J: TRBJ2-2; V: TRBV7-9; size: -
CDR3: CASRLDRGPGGSYEQYF; J: TRBJ2-7; V: TRBV5-6; size: -
CDR3: CAISEVSGNEQFF; J: TRBJ2-1; V: TRBV10-3; size: -
CDR3: CASSSRGGGYNEQFF; J: TRBJ2-1; V: TRBV5-6; size: -
CDR3: CAWTSGTGYTGELFF; J: TRBJ2-2; V: TRBV30; size: medium-sized
CDR3: CASSLGTGYEQYF; J: TRBJ2-7; V: TRBV5-1; size: -
CDR3: CASSSSGWDEQFF; J: TRBJ2-1; V: TRBV19; size: medium-sized
CDR3: CSVSRAGKETQYF; J: TRBJ2-5; V: TRBV29-1; size: -
CDR3: CASSSGDSLTDTQYF; J: TRBJ2-3; V: TRBV7-9; size: -
CDR3: CATSRAPRETQYF; J: TRBJ2-5; V: TRBV15; size: medium-sized
CDR3: CASRDRGLREKLFF; J: TRBJ1-4; V: TRBV19; size: medium-sized
CDR3: CASSLGGSHNEQFF; J: TRBJ2-1; V: TRBV14; size: -
CDR3: CASSTHSLTGPLSGNTIYF; J: TRBJ1-3; V: TRBV12-3/TRBV12-4; size: -
CDR3: CASTENTEAFF; J: TRBJ1-1; V: TRBV6-5; size: -
CDR3: CAWSVGLVNQPQHF; J: TRBJ1-5; V: TRBV30; size: -
CDR3: CASSFNGQGETGELFF; J: TRBJ2-2; V: TRBV11-2; size: -
CDR3: CASSSEGRILKTDTQYF; J: TRBJ2-3; V: TRBV5-1; size: -
CDR3: CASSLAGQTTDTQYF; J: TRBJ2-3; V: TRBV5-1; size: -
CDR3: CSAREGTGVTEQYF; J: TRBJ2-7; V: TRBV20-1; size: -
CDR3: CASSYGGGQFF; J: TRBJ2-1; V: TRBV5-6; size: -
CDR3: CSVQTGWNTEAFF; J: TRBJ1-1; V: TRBV29-1; size: medium-sized
CDR3: CASSPLGQASEQYF; J: TRBJ2-7; V: TRBV6-5; size: -
CDR3: CAWRPKYRGNSPLHF; J: TRBJ1-6; V: TRBV30; size: -
CDR3: CASGDRYQPQHF; J: TRBJ1-5; V: TRBV6-1; size: -
CDR3: CAWSGGARQPQHF; J: TRBJ1-5; V: TRBV30; size: -
CDR3: CASSLLLGRGYNEQFF; J: TRBJ2-1; V: TRBV27; size: -
CDR3: CASSPPSGGAIRELFF; J: TRBJ2-2; V: TRBV5-5; size: -